The rows below give T cell receptor beta chains drawn from one sample of a study of T cell repertoires in cytomegalovirus infection. No cognate antigen is known for these TCRs. TCRdb reanalysed the reads using MiXCR and keeps one entry per CDR3 protein. This sample carries about 100,000 distinct CDR3 sequences, less than 55% of them seen once, and the ten largest clones take around 74%. This specimen consisted of CD8+ T cells from cultured PBMCs, obtained from culture after CMV antigen stimulation. The source is a human donor in good health (CMV status not recorded). Some clones in this sample may be carry-over from other donors' samples. Each CDR3 is given without its conserved first and last residue. Fields, in order: D gene, J gene, V gene, CDR3 protein. The D gene is left open where the match is weak.

>NA|TRBJ2-7|TRBV7-9
ASSVGGVDEQY
>NA|TRBJ2-1|TRBV11-3
ASSSRVMDGGYNEQF
>NA|TRBJ2-7|TRBV4-2
ASSQAGGDYEQY
>NA|TRBJ1-1|TRBV7-6
ASSLGGSEAF
>NA|TRBJ2-5|TRBV11-2
ASSASPGKETQY
>NA|TRBJ1-1|TRBV7-9
ASSATQGLNTEAF
>TRBD1|TRBJ2-5|TRBV7-6
ASRDRGQGTQY
>NA|TRBJ1-1|TRBV20-1
SARVVTNTEAF
>TRBD1|TRBJ1-1|TRBV25-1
ASSQGGAGTEAF
>TRBD2|TRBJ2-3|TRBV7-6
ASSLTSGTSTDTQY
>TRBD1|TRBJ2-1|TRBV12-3/TRBV12-4
ASRGDRSTFNEQF
>NA|TRBJ1-5|TRBV15
ATSSSGAINQPQH
>NA|TRBJ2-7|TRBV7-8
ASSLVTGRAVYEQY
>NA|TRBJ2-3|TRBV19
ASSIAEDTQY
>TRBD1|TRBJ2-7|TRBV20-1
SARDGSGQGWYEQY
>NA|TRBJ1-6|TRBV6-1
ASSESSGTVYSPLH
>NA|TRBJ2-3|TRBV7-3
ASSPSGTFDTQY
>TRBD2|TRBJ2-5|TRBV12-3/TRBV12-4
ASSTPGGETQY
>TRBD2|TRBJ2-3|TRBV20-1
SAWGLAGGSTDTQY
>NA|TRBJ2-1|TRBV29-1
SPWDEGSEQF
>TRBD2|TRBJ2-5|TRBV20-1
SARGGPSGGASKTQY
>NA|TRBJ2-2|TRBV7-8
ANLQTGTGELF
>NA|TRBJ1-1|TRBV6-5
ASSYSRQDTEAF
>NA|TRBJ1-1|TRBV25-1
ASSEYLQGENTEAF
>NA|TRBJ2-3|TRBV7-9
ASSLTGEVRLTDTQY
>NA|TRBJ2-1|TRBV4-1
ASSRGTAYNEQF
>NA|TRBJ2-1|TRBV7-3
ASSSDSSYNEQF
>NA|TRBJ2-5|TRBV27
ASSTSTGPKGGETQY
>NA|TRBJ1-4|TRBV28
ASSLGGDGEKLF
>NA|TRBJ1-5|TRBV7-6
ASSPAPNQPQH
>NA|TRBJ2-2|TRBV5-5
ASSLRSADRTGELF